This T cell receptor beta chain appears in the sequencing data of a study of blood T cells in healthy people across ages. Combining a sample-barcoded 5' primer with a J-beta primer mix, a second PCR ran for 7 to 11 cycles. TCRdb independently ran MiXCR on the 5' RACE reads; one entry per CDR3 protein. Among under 850,000 distinct CDR3 sequences listed, around 36% were seen once. This clonotype has a handful of counts. The sample consisted of blood. The sequence derives from a man aged 18 to 30 in good health.

CDR3 sequence: CASSPRGWFSTEAFF. The CDR3 bases are TGTGCCAGCAGTCCCCGGGGATGGTTCTCTACTGAAGCTTTCTTT. The gene calls are TRBV28 and TRBJ1-1; D gene ambiguous. Trimming shortened V by 5 bases and J by 5 bases, and 18 bases separated the two germline ends. Germline V gene data show CDR1 as MDHEN and CDR2 as SYDVKM. The length of the CDR3 is 15 residues.